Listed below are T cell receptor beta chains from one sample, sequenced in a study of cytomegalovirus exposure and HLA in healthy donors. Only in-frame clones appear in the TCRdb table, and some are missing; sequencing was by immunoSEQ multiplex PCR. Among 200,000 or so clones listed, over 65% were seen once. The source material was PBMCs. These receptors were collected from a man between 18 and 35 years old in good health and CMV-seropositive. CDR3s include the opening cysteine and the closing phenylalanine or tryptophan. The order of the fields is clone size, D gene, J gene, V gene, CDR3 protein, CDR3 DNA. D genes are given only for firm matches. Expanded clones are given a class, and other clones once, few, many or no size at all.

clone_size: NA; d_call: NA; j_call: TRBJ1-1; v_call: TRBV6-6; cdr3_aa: CASSYVQGRNTEAFF; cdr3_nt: TGTGCCAGCAGTTACGTCCAGGGGAGGAACACTGAAGCTTTCTTT
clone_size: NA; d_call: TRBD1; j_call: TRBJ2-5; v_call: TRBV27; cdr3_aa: CASSIGTGVETQYF; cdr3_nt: TGTGCCAGCAGTATCGGGACAGGGGTGGAGACCCAGTACTTC
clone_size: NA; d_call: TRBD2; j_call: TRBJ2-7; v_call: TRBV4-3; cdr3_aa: CASSQEGAGGSYEQYF; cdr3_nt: TGCGCCAGCAGCCAAGAAGGCGCGGGAGGCTCCTACGAGCAGTACTTC
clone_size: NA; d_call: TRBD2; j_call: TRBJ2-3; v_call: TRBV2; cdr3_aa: CASSPGGGADTQYF; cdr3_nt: TGTGCCAGCAGTCCGGGGGGAGGGGCAGATACGCAGTATTTT
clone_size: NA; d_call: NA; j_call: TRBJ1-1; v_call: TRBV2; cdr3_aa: CASSDEQTEAFF; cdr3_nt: TGTGCCAGCAGTGATGAACAGACTGAAGCTTTCTTT
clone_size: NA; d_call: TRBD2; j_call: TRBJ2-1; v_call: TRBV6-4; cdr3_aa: CASSDSSGSYNEQFF; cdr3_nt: TGTGCCAGCAGTGACTCCAGCGGGAGCTACAATGAGCAGTTCTTC
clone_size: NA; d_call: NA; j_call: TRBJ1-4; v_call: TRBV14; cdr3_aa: CASSQDPFGNEKLFF; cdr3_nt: TGTGCCAGCAGCCAAGATCCCTTCGGGAATGAAAAACTGTTTTTT
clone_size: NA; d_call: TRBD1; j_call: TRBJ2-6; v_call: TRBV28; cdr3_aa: CASSLTGTGYSGANVLTF; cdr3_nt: TGTGCCAGCAGTCTCACCGGGACAGGGTACTCTGGGGCCAACGTCCTGACTTTC
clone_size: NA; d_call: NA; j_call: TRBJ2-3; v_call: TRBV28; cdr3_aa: CASSRWAAASTDTQYF; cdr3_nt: TGTGCCAGCAGTCGGTGGGCAGCCGCGAGCACAGATACGCAGTATTTT
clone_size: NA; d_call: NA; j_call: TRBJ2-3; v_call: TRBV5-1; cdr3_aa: CASTPLNSYTQYF; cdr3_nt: TGCGCCAGCACCCCTCTAAACTCCTATACGCAGTATTTT
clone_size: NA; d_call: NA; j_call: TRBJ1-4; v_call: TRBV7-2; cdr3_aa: CASSLPSFGDMEKLFF; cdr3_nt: TGTGCCAGCAGCTTACCGTCCTTCGGGGACATGGAAAAACTGTTTTTT
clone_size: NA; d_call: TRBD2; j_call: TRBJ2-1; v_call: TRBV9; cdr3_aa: CASSVSSGSFNEQFF; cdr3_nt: TGTGCCAGCAGCGTATCTAGCGGGAGTTTCAATGAGCAGTTCTTC
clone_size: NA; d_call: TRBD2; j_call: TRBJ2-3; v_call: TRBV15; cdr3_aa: CATSPLWASGSGMGDTQYF; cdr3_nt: TGTGCCACCAGCCCGCTTTGGGCTAGCGGGAGTGGGATGGGAGATACGCAGTATTTT
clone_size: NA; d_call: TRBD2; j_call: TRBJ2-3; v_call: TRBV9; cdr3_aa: CASSVEGRSGSGNTQYF; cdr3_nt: TGTGCCAGCAGCGTAGAGGGTAGAAGCGGGAGTGGGAATACGCAGTATTTT
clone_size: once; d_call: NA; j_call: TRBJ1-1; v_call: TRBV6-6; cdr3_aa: CASSSLFTPWNTEAFF; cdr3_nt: TGTGCCAGCAGTTCCCTCTTCACACCATGGAACACTGAAGCTTTCTTT
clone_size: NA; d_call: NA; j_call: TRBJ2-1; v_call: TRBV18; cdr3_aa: CASSATQTSLFEQFF; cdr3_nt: TGTGCCAGCTCAGCGACTCAGACTAGTTTGTTTGAGCAGTTCTTC
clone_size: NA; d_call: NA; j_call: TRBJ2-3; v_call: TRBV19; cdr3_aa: CASTTGWSTDTQYF; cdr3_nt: TGTGCCAGTACTACAGGGTGGAGCACAGATACGCAGTATTTT
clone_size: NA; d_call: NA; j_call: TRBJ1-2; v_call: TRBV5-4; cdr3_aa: CASSSPLGGAGGYTF; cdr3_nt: TGTGCCAGCAGCTCCCCTCTGGGGGGGGCTGGGGGCTACACCTTC
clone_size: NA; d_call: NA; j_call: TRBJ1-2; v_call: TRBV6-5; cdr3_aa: CASSPRQKNYGYTF; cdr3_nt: TGTGCCAGCAGCCCCAGACAGAAAAACTATGGCTACACCTTC
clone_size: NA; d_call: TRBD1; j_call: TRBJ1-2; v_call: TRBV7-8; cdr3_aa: CASSLDPDRVEGYTF; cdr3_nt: TGTGCCAGCAGCTTAGATCCAGACAGGGTGGAAGGCTACACCTTC
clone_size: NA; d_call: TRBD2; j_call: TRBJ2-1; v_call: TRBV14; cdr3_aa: CASSGTSGIVDEQFF; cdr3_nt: TGTGCCAGCAGTGGGACTAGCGGGATAGTAGATGAGCAGTTCTTC
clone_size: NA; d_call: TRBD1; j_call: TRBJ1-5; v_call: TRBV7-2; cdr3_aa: CASSGQGGGNQPQHF; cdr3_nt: TGTGCCAGCAGCGGACAGGGAGGAGGCAATCAGCCCCAGCATTTT
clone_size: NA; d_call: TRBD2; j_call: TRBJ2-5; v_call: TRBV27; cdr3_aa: CASSPGTSAAQTVETQYF; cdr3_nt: TGTGCCAGCAGTCCGGGGACTAGTGCCGCTCAGACCGTAGAGACCCAGTACTTC
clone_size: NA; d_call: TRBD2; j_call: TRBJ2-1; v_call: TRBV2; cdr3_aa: CASSEQAGGHEQFF; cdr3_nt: TGTGCCAGCAGTGAACAAGCGGGAGGCCATGAGCAGTTCTTC